One sample yielded the 8 T cell receptor beta chains listed below, sequenced in a study of CD8 T cells in ankylosing spondylitis. TCRdb redid the calling of the 5' RACE reads with MiXCR, one entry per CDR3 protein. This table has 270,000 or so distinct CDR3 sequences, roughly 18% appearing once. The sequenced material came from blood, either unsorted or a sorted T cell fraction (not recorded which). The receptors come from a male donor with ankylosing spondylitis or in good health (not recorded which).

This rearrangement joins TRBV29-1 to TRBJ2-4; TRBD2 agrees at 13 bases. V lost 1 base and J lost 14; bases outside the gene matches: 14. Germline V gene data show CDR1 as SQVTM and CDR2 as ANQGSEA. This CDR3 region has 16 residues. CDR3 DNA: TGCAGCGTTGAAGGGGGCCCCGACGGACTAGCGGGAGTTAAGTACTTC. Amino acid sequence: CSVEGGPDGLAGVKYF.

The chain has TRBV6-5 and TRBJ2-3; D is possibly TRBD2 (6 bases). The CDR3 length is 15 residues. Germline V lookup: CDR1 MNHEY, CDR2 SVGAGI. Trimming cost V 2 bases and J 6 bases, with 15 bases left between them. DNA for the CDR3: TGTGCCAGCAGTTACGAACTTCATGGGGGGGATACGCAGTATTTT. Translated, it gives CASSYELHGGDTQYF.

In this sample, this clonotype turned up many times. The CDR3 region is CASSQEWGMNSNEQFF. The CDR3 coding sequence is TGCGCCAGCAGCCAAGAATGGGGAATGAATAGCAATGAGCAGTTCTTC. The V call is TRBV4-1, the J call TRBJ2-1; D is ambiguous. V lost 0 bases to trimming and J lost 6 bases, with 15 bases between them. The CDR3 covers 16 residues. Germline V gives CDR1 MGHRA, CDR2 YSYEKL.

V usage is TRBV12-3 or TRBV12-4 and J usage is TRBJ1-1; perhaps TRBD1 as D (6 bases). Trimming stripped 6 bases from V and 6 bases from J, with 14 bases between. The CDR3 consists of 13 residues. The CDR3 sequence: CASSGQPGAEAFF. The CDR3 nucleotides read TGTGCCAGCAGCGGACAGCCTGGCGCTGAAGCTTTCTTT.

The rearrangement joins TRBV4-3 to TRBJ2-1; perhaps TRBD1 as D (5 bases). Germline CDR1 and CDR2: LGHNA and YSLEER. The CDR3 has 17 residues. The ends were cut back, 0 bases at V and 1 base at J, with 13 bases in the middle. This CDR3 is CASSQDVGVLSYNEQFF. The CDR3 region has the DNA TGCGCCAGCAGCCAAGATGTAGGGGTCCTTTCCTACAATGAGCAGTTCTTC.

The rearrangement joins TRBV29-1 to TRBJ2-5; a possible D gene is TRBD2 (5 bases). CDR3 size: 11 residues. Germline V gene data show CDR1 as SQVTM and CDR2 as ANQGSEA. V was shortened by 5 bases and J by 5 bases, with 9 bases between the two germline ends. CDR3 protein: CSVWTRETQYF. CDR3 nucleotide sequence: TGCAGCGTTTGGACTCGGGAGACCCAGTACTTC.

In this sample, this clonotype turned up a few times. The chain couples TRBV3-1 to TRBJ2-7, with 7 positions matching TRBD2. This CDR3 is built from 19 residues. Germline V gene data show CDR1 as LGHDT and CDR2 as YNNKEL (reference sequence). The V and J ends lost 0 bases and 7 bases, in that order; junction bases with no gene match: 21. This chain's CDR3 is CASSQEARAGRFLAGEQYF. CDR3 nucleotides: TGTGCCAGCAGCCAAGAAGCTCGGGCAGGGAGGTTCTTAGCGGGTGAGCAGTACTTC.

Written as DNA, the CDR3 is TGTGCCAGCTACCTAGGCGGAGGGTCCTACGAGCAGTACTTC. Protein product: CASYLGGGSYEQYF. The chain is built from TRBV6-1 and TRBJ2-7; a possible D gene is TRBD2 (6 bases). This CDR3 spans 14 amino acids. In germline, CDR1 is MNHNS, CDR2 SASEGT. V was shortened by 8 bases and J by 1 base, with 15 bases between the two germline ends.